The 28 T cell receptor beta chains presented below share a single source sample, sequenced in a study of siplizumab effects on memory and regulatory T cells. Clones were read by immunoSEQ multiplex PCR, and TCRdb kept only the in-frame ones, dropping some. The data hold fewer than 130,000 clones, with roughly 92% observed a single time. Sequenced sample: CD4+ T cells sorted from blood. The receptor set was obtained from a human donor in good health.

The chain links TRBV2 to TRBJ1-1, with 9 bases aligning to TRBD1. Per germline, CDR1 SNHLY and CDR2 FYNNEI. With 1 base clipped from V and 6 bases from J, the junction kept 6 bases outside the gene matches. The CDR3 runs 15 residues. This chain's CDR3 is CASSEVAGQGAEAFF. In nucleotides, the CDR3 is TGTGCCAGCAGTGAAGTGGCGGGACAGGGAGCTGAAGCTTTCTTT.

The chain recombines TRBV19 with TRBJ1-1; perhaps TRBD1 as D (6 bases). CDR3 length equals 14 residues. Deletions cut 1 base from V and 5 bases from J, with 11 bases between. Looked up from germline, CDR1 is LNHDA and CDR2 is SQIVND (reference sequence). CDR3 nucleotide sequence: TGTGCCAGTAGTATAGTTCCAGGGGAGACTGAAGCTTTCTTT. It translates to CASSIVPGETEAFF.

The J gene is TRBJ1-5, the V gene TRBV9; maybe TRBD1 (6 bases). This CDR3 is 15 amino acids long. Germline CDR1 reads SGDLS; CDR2 reads YYNGEE. Trimming removed 0 bases at V and 3 bases at J, with 10 bases between. CDR3 nucleotides: TGTGCCAGCAGCGTAGATGCGGGGGCCAATCAGCCCCAGCATTTT. It is translated as CASSVDAGANQPQHF.

The rearrangement uses TRBV27 and TRBJ2-5, with D perhaps given as TRBD1 or TRBD2 (5 bases each). Trimming shortened V by 6 bases and J by 5 bases, and 13 bases separated the two germline ends. This CDR3 region has 13 residues. Germline V gene data show CDR1 as MNHEY and CDR2 as SMNVEV (reference sequence). The CDR3 protein is CASSWIGGETQYF. CDR3 DNA: TGTGCCAGCAGCTGGATTGGGGGTGAGACCCAGTACTTC.

The chain is built from TRBV4-1 and TRBJ2-1; D is possibly TRBD2 (7 bases). The CDR3 loop spans 15 amino acids. V lost 1 base and J 8 bases, leaving 15 bases between the germline ends. Germline lookup yields CDR1 MGHRA and CDR2 YSYEKL. Here the CDR3 DNA reads TGCGCCAGCAGCCAAGGCGTCCAGGGGAGGGATGAGCAGTTCTTC. This encodes CASSQGVQGRDEQFF.

This clone was seen a handful of times. V gene TRBV15 combines with J gene TRBJ2-1; D uncertain. Germline CDR1 and CDR2: LNHNV and YYDKDF (reference sequence). The CDR3 extends over 13 amino acids. V lost 0 bases to trimming and J lost 9 bases, with 9 bases between them. The CDR3 coding sequence is TGTGCCACCAGCAGAGATACCCATCGTGAGCAGTTCTTC. Translating it yields CATSRDTHREQFF.

This clone was observed once. The CDR3 loop is CASSYEGRPEETQYF. CDR3 nucleotide sequence: TGTGCCAGCAGTTACGAGGGACGCCCGGAAGAGACCCAGTACTTC. This chain links TRBV6-5 with TRBJ2-5, with D perhaps TRBD1 or TRBD2 (5 bases each). The CDR3 sequence is 15 residues long. Trimming took 2 bases from V and 3 from J, leaving 13 bases between them. Germline-derived CDR1 and CDR2 are MNHEY and SVGAGI.

CDR3 in DNA: TGTGCCAGCAGCCCAAGGTGGATACGTTACCAAGAGACCCAGTACTTC. It yields the protein CASSPRWIRYQETQYF. The chain employs TRBV11-2 and TRBJ2-5; D gene ambiguous. The CDR3 loop spans 16 amino acids. V was cut by 5 bases and J by 0 bases, with 16 bases left in between. Per the germline V gene, CDR1 is SGHAT and CDR2 is FQNNGV.

This chain uses TRBV18 with TRBJ2-3; 8 positions match TRBD2. V dropped 3 bases and J dropped 4; count of bases not matched to a gene: 3. Per germline, CDR1 KGHSH and CDR2 LQKENI. The CDR3 consists of 14 residues. CDR3 loop: CASSPGLGSDTQYF. Written as DNA, the CDR3 is TGTGCCAGCTCACCGGGACTAGGGTCAGATACGCAGTATTTT. The variable domain in full, with the rest retrieved from reference TRBV18 and TRBJ2-3, is NAGVMQNPRHLVRRRGQEARLRCSPMKGHSHVYWYRQLPEEGLKFMVYLQKENIIDESGMPKERFSAEFPKEGPSILRIQQVVRGDSAAYFCASSPGLGSDTQYFGPGTRLTVL.

The V call is TRBV7-9, the J call TRBJ1-1; D is perhaps TRBD1 (5 bases). CDR3 length: 16 residues. Germline assignment: CDR1 SEHNR and CDR2 FQNEAQ (reference sequence). Trimming pared 9 bases from V and 1 base from J, leaving 21 bases between. CDR3 protein: CARGDVRIEGNTEAFF. For the CDR3, the DNA is TGTGCCAGGGGGGACGTAAGGATTGAGGGGAACACTGAAGCTTTCTTT.

V usage is TRBV4-2 and J usage is TRBJ1-5; TRBD1 is a possible D gene (5 bases). V was clipped by 1 base and J by 7 bases, with 14 bases between them. Per the germline V gene, CDR1 is LGHNA and CDR2 is YNFKEQ. There are 15 residues in the CDR3. The CDR3: CASSQGDQGLQPQHF. CDR3 DNA: TGTGCCAGCAGCCAAGGAGACCAGGGTTTACAGCCCCAGCATTTT.

V is TRBV12-5 and J is TRBJ1-5; TRBD1 is a possible D gene (6 bases). The V end lost 4 bases, the J end lost 3 bases, and 10 bases lay between the germline ends. The CDR3 is made up of 14 amino acids. CDR1 LGHNT and CDR2 FRNRAP come from the germline V gene. The CDR3 DNA follows: TGTGCTAGTGGTTCTACAGGGCCCAATCAGCCCCAGCATTTT. This encodes CASGSTGPNQPQHF.

This rearrangement joins TRBV6-5 to TRBJ2-5; the D gene is possibly TRBD2 (6 bases). Germline V lookup: CDR1 MNHEY, CDR2 SVGAGI. This CDR3 contains 13 residues. V was cut by 6 bases and J by 5 bases, with 13 bases left in between. CDR3 sequence: CASRRSGPETQYF. CDR3 sequence (DNA): TGTGCCAGCAGACGCAGCGGGCCGGAGACCCAGTACTTC.

This sequence joins TRBV19 and TRBJ2-7; either TRBD1 or TRBD2 may supply D (6 bases each). V dropped 0 bases and J dropped 6 bases, with 9 bases sitting between them. The length of the CDR3 is 13 residues. Per the germline V gene, CDR1 is LNHDA and CDR2 is SQIVND (reference sequence). This CDR3 is CASSIDRGREQYF. In nucleotides, the CDR3 is TGTGCCAGTAGTATAGATCGGGGGCGCGAGCAGTACTTC. Full variable domain (rest looked up from reference TRBV19 and TRBJ2-7): DGGITQSPKYLFRKEGQNVTLSCEQNLNHDAMYWYRQDPGQGLRLIYYSQIVNDFQKGDIAEGYSVSREKKESFPLTVTSAQKNPTAFYLCASSIDRGREQYFGPGTRLTVT.

This clone was found once. J is TRBJ2-7 and V is TRBV6-1; D perhaps matches TRBD2 (5 bases). V lost 8 bases, J lost 0 bases, and 11 bases lay in between. CDR1 and CDR2 (germline): MNHNS, SASEGT. CDR3 size: 13 residues. CDR3 coding DNA: TGTGCCAGCGGGTCTAGCCTCTCCTACGAGCAGTACTTC. Its translation is CASGSSLSYEQYF.

V and J are TRBV12-5 and TRBJ2-1; 12 bases are shared with TRBD2. Germline V lookup: CDR1 LGHNT, CDR2 FRNRAP. CDR3 length: 18 amino acids. Trimming took 1 base from V and 0 from J; bases not matched to a gene: 4. CDR3 amino acids: CASGLASTSGSSYNEQFF. The DNA for the CDR3 is TGTGCTAGTGGTTTGGCCTCGACTAGCGGGAGCTCCTACAATGAGCAGTTCTTC.

The sample holds one count of this clone. The rearrangement uses TRBV7-8 and TRBJ2-3; 10 nucleotides line up with TRBD1. V gave up 7 bases and J gave up 3 bases; unmatched junction bases: 13. This CDR3 spans 17 amino acids. Germline CDR1 reads SGHVS; CDR2 reads FQNEAQ. For the CDR3, the DNA is TGTGCCAGCACCCTCCGGGACAGGGGCTTTAGTACAGATACGCAGTATTTT. Residues: CASTLRDRGFSTDTQYF.

The rearrangement joins TRBV5-8 to TRBJ1-1; D might be TRBD1 (5 bases). Trimming removed 0 bases at V and 5 bases at J, with 11 bases between. Germline V CDR1 and CDR2: SGHTS, YDEGEE. The CDR3 consists of 14 residues. In DNA, the CDR3 is TGTGCCAGCAGCTTGGCCAAGGGGAGGACTGAAGCTTTCTTT. Translation: CASSLAKGRTEAFF.

The genes are TRBV6-1 and TRBJ2-7, with 10 bases identical to TRBD2. V lost 6 bases and J lost 5; bases outside the gene matches: 7. Germline V CDR1 and CDR2: MNHNS, SASEGT. The CDR3 is 14 amino acids. The CDR3 protein is CASSPGTSEDEQYF. The CDR3 nucleotides read TGTGCCAGCAGCCCCGGGACTAGCGAAGACGAGCAGTACTTC.

The V gene is TRBV7-9, the J gene TRBJ2-7, with TRBD2 as a possible D gene (6 bases). Trimming stripped 4 bases from V and 2 bases from J, with 9 bases between. The CDR3 has 13 amino acids. Per germline, CDR1 SEHNR and CDR2 FQNEAQ (reference sequence). CDR3 protein: CASSSAGPYEQYF. CDR3 coding DNA: TGTGCCAGCAGCTCGGCGGGGCCCTACGAGCAGTACTTC.

The V call is TRBV5-1, the J call TRBJ2-5; no reliable D call. The CDR3 runs to 12 residues. The V end lost 4 bases, the J end lost 7 bases, and 11 bases lay between the germline ends. The germline V gene has CDR1 SGHRS and CDR2 YFSETQ. CDR3 sequence reads: CASSLTPGTQYF. In DNA, the CDR3 is TGCGCCAGCAGCCTGACTCCTGGGACCCAGTACTTC.

The chain carries TRBV7-3 and TRBJ2-7; the match to TRBD1 covers 10 bases. The V and J ends lost 4 bases and 3 bases, in that order; junction bases with no gene match: 3. The CDR3 length is 14 residues. From germline, CDR1 is SGHTA and CDR2 FQGTGA. CDR3 sequence (DNA): TGTGCCAGCAGCTACCGGGACAGGGGCTACGAGCAGTACTTC. Protein sequence: CASSYRDRGYEQYF.

The V gene is TRBV5-6, the J gene TRBJ1-6; tentatively, D is TRBD1 (5 bases). Germline-derived CDR1 and CDR2 are SGHDT and YYEEEE. V lost 4 bases and J lost 7, with 9 bases in between. The CDR3 is 13 amino acids. The CDR3 region has the DNA TGTGCCAGCAGCCACGCAGGGAATTCACCCCTCCACTTT. It codes for CASSHAGNSPLHF.

This chain connects TRBV18 to TRBJ2-7, with a tentative D call TRBD2 (5 bases). The V end lost 0 bases, the J end lost 9 bases, and 15 bases lay between the germline ends. The CDR3 is 14 residues long. Germline lookup yields CDR1 KGHSH and CDR2 LQKENI. The chain's CDR3 is CASSPPRNPEGQYF. The CDR3 nucleotides read TGTGCCAGCTCACCACCGAGAAACCCCGAGGGGCAGTACTTC. The full variable domain, its missing parts supplied by reference TRBV18 and TRBJ2-7, is NAGVMQNPRHLVRRRGQEARLRCSPMKGHSHVYWYRQLPEEGLKFMVYLQKENIIDESGMPKERFSAEFPKEGPSILRIQQVVRGDSAAYFCASSPPRNPEGQYFGPGTRLTVT.

The rearrangement uses TRBV4-1 and TRBJ1-4; possible D gene TRBD1, 5 bases. The CDR3 is 15 residues long. Trimming removed 4 bases from V and 0 bases from J, with 9 bases in between. The germline CDR1 and CDR2 sequences are MGHRA and YSYEKL. The CDR3 region is CASSLPGTTNEKLFF. The DNA for the CDR3 is TGCGCCAGCAGCCTTCCAGGGACAACTAATGAAAAACTGTTTTTT.

This chain links TRBV21-1 with TRBJ1-5. TRBV21-1 is given as a pseudogene. This CDR3 is 16 amino acids long. The chain's CDR3 is CASSKAEDYSNQPQHF. In DNA, the CDR3 is TGTGCCAGCAGCAAAGCGGAAGATTATAGCAATCAGCCCCAGCATTTT.

This rearrangement joins TRBV19 to TRBJ2-5; 14 bases line up with TRBD2. This CDR3 region has 17 residues. The germline gives CDR1 LNHDA, CDR2 SQIVND (reference sequence). V shed 4 bases, J shed 5 bases, and the junction held 9 bases outside the gene matches. CDR3 protein: CASSTSTSGGARETQYF. As DNA, the CDR3 is TGTGCCAGTAGTACCTCGACTAGCGGGGGGGCTCGGGAGACCCAGTACTTC.

This chain joins TRBV6-5 and TRBJ1-3, with TRBD1 as a possible D gene (6 bases). CDR3 length: 14 amino acids. Trimming took 4 bases from V and 2 from J, leaving 9 bases between them. CDR1 and CDR2 (germline): MNHEY, SVGAGI. CDR3 loop: CASSFRGAGNTIYF. The CDR3 bases are TGTGCCAGCAGTTTCAGGGGAGCTGGAAACACCATATATTTT.